The clone carrying this T cell receptor (beta chain) showed up just a few times. The source of the sample is a study of T cells after yellow fever vaccination. 5'RACE template switching added a universal primer site and UMIs to TCR cDNA. One entry per CDR3 protein results from TCRdb running MiXCR on the 5' RACE reads. The sample lists under 350,000 distinct CDR3 sequences; over 4% were seen once. Trimming removed 4 bases at V and 7 bases at J, with 17 bases between. In germline, CDR1 is MDHEN, CDR2 SYDVKM. The CDR3 runs 15 residues. The starting material was PBMCs, obtained 5 days after the yellow fever booster vaccination. The chain has TRBV28 and TRBJ2-1, with a tentative D call TRBD2 (6 bases). This sequence was found in a man aged 18-30 years who received the YFV17D yellow fever vaccine. CDR3 protein: CASSSGLPFHNEQFF. DNA of the CDR3: TGTGCCAGCAGTTCGGGACTCCCTTTCCATAATGAGCAGTTCTTC.